This T cell receptor beta chain derives from a study of CD8 T cells in Susac syndrome. The RNA input was roughly 0.45 to 1 ug, and it was reverse transcribed with random hexamers. It was immunoSEQ multiplex PCR that amplified TCR beta CDR3 across 54 Vbeta and 13 Jbeta. Each CDR3 protein gets one entry after TCRdb re-called the immunoSEQ multiplex PCR reads with MiXCR. Seen here are 78,000 or so distinct CDR3 sequences, less than 95% observed once, and the top ten hold about 0.38%. CDR1 and CDR2 (germline): DFQATT, SNEGSKA (reference sequence). V was shortened by 0 bases and J by 7 bases, with 3 bases between the two germline ends. The length of the CDR3 is 10 residues.

The specimen sequenced was CD8+ T cells from PBMCs. The chain employs TRBV20-1 and TRBJ1-1; D call uncertain. This clonotype originated in a human donor with multiple sclerosis. CDR3: CSARDSEAFF. The DNA for the CDR3 is TGCAGTGCTAGAGACAGTGAAGCTTTCTTT.